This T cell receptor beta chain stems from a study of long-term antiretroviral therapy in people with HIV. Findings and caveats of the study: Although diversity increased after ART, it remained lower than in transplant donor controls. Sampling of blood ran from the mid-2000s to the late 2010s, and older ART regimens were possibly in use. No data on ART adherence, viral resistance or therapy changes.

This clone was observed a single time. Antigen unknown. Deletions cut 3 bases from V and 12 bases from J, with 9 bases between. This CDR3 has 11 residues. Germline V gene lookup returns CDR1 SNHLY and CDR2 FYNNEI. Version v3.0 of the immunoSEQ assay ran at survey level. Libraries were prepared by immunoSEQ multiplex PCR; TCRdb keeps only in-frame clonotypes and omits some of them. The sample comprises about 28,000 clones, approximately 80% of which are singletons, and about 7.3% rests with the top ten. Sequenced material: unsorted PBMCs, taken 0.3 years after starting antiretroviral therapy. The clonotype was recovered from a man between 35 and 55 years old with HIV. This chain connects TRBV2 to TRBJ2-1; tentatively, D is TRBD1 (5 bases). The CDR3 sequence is CASSETVGQFF. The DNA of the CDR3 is TGTGCCAGCAGTGAGACAGTGGGGCAGTTCTTC.